This T cell receptor beta chain was sequenced during a study of cytomegalovirus exposure and HLA in healthy donors. Study background: Both the 100 to 150 validation repertoires and the roughly 640 first-cohort repertoires used the same platform, as reported by a later analysis.

Repertoires were generated with immunoSEQ multiplex PCR, while TCRdb's copy carries only in-frame clones and drops some. The sample has approximately 80,000 clones, 90% to 95% seen once. A note on this clone: Its specificity is not known.

This CDR3 contains 15 residues. Regarding the study as a whole: The authors listed 164 TCR beta chains as cytomegalovirus-associated. While the bulk of TCR sequences proved rare, some public TCRs turned up in many donors.

The chain links TRBV21-1 to TRBJ1-2. TRBV21-1 is a pseudogene. This receptor was identified in a woman aged 25 to 39 in good health and CMV-seronegative. The sample taken for sequencing was PBMCs. CDR3 region: CASITLPPRGYGYTF. The CDR3 bases are TGTGCCAGCATCACCCTCCCTCCACGGGGGTATGGCTACACCTTC.